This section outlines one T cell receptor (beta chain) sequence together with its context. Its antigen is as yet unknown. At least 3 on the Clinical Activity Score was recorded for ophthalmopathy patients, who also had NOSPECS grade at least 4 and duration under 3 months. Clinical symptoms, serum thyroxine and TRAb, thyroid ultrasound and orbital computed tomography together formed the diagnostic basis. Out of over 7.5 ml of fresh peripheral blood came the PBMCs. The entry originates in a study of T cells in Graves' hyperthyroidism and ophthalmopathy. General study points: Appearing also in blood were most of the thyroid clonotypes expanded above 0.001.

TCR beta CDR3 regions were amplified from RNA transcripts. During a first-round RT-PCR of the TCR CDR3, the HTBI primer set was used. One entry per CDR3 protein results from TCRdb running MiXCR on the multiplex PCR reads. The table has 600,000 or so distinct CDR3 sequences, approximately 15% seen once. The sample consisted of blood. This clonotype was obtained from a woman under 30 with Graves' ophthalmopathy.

This chain's CDR3 is CAISERFRGLGAPLHF. For the CDR3, the DNA is TGTGCCATCAGTGAGAGGTTCAGGGGGCTGGGGGCACCCCTCCACTTT. J is TRBJ1-6 and V is TRBV10-3; 8 nucleotides line up with TRBD1. Germline V gives CDR1 ENHRY, CDR2 SYGVKD. V lost 2 bases, J lost 11 bases, and 11 bases stayed unmatched. The CDR3 is made up of 16 amino acids.